The T cell receptor beta chain described here comes from a study of OX40 agonist ivuxolimab in advanced cancers. This CDR3 is 16 amino acids long. Germline V gene lookup returns CDR1 SGHTA and CDR2 FQGTGA. Trimming cost V 0 bases and J 1 base; bases outside gene matches: 3. TCRdb keeps only in-frame clones here, not all; method: immunoSEQ multiplex PCR. The data hold roughly 70,000 clones, with just over 85% observed a single time. The sequencing used CD4+ or CD8+ T cells sorted from blood, collected in a trial of the OX40 agonist ivuxolimab. The sequence was collected from an adult with an advanced solid tumor such as melanoma, head and neck, liver or kidney cancer. V and J are TRBV7-3 and TRBJ2-3; 8 bases map to TRBD2. CDR3 in amino acids: CASSLTGSGGTDTQYF. CDR3 coding DNA: TGTGCCAGCAGCTTAACGGGTAGCGGGGGCACAGATACGCAGTATTTT. The whole variable domain, filled in from reference TRBV7-3 and TRBJ2-3, reads GAGVSQTPSNKVTEKGKYVELRCDPISGHTALYWYRQSLGQGPEFLIYFQGTGAADDSGLPNDRFFAVRPEGSVSTLKIQRTERGDSAVYLCASSLTGSGGTDTQYFGPGTRLTVL.